Detailed here is one TCR beta chain. Its antigen is not identified. Pooling covered second doses at about 4 or about 12 weeks. Trimming removed 7 bases from V and 2 bases from J, with 18 bases in between. This CDR3 contains 16 residues. Per the germline V gene, CDR1 is MDHEN and CDR2 is SYDVKM. The source of the sample is a study of T cell responses to AZD1222 COVID-19 vaccine. Clones were sequenced by immunoSEQ multiplex PCR, and TCRdb holds only the in-frame ones, with some missing. Of 150,000 to 200,000 clones in the sample, more than 75% were seen once. Findings of the study overall: The sample set comprised mostly white British donors with more females, and clonal diversity was possibly underestimated. Spike-wide vaccine-associated CD4 TCRs dominated at 160-218 and 743-854. Just a handful of AZD1222 recipients were seropositive at baseline.

Material: peripheral blood, obtained 28 days after the second AZD1222 dose. V and J are TRBV28 and TRBJ1-5; D remains ambiguous. The sequence was collected from an adult who received the AZD1222 COVID-19 vaccine. In nucleotides, the CDR3 is TGTGCCAGCATCCCTCTGAATGAGTGGGGCAATCAGCCCCAGCATTTT. Translating gives CASIPLNEWGNQPQHF.